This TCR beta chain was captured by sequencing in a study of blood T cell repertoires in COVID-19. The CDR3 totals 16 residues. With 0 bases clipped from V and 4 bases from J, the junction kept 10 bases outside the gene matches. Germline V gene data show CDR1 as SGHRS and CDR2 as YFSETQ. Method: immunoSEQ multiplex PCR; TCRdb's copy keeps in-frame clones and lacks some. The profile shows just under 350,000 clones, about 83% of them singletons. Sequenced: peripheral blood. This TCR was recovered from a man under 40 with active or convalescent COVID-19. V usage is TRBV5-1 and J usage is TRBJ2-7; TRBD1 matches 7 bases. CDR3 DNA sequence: TGCGCCAGCAGCTTGGTAAGACAGGGAATCGGATACGAGCAGTACTTC. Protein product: CASSLVRQGIGYEQYF. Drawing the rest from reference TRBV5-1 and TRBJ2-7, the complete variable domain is KAGVTQTPRYLIKTRGQQVTLSCSPISGHRSVSWYQQTPGQGLQFLFEYFSETQRNKGNFPGRFSGRQFSNSRSEMNVSTLELGDSALYLCASSLVRQGIGYEQYFGPGTRLTVT.